Each of the 23 T cell receptor beta chains below was sequenced from the same sample in a study of control samples from healthy donors and cancer patients. Some clones are missing from TCRdb's copy, which holds only in-frame ones; the method was immunoSEQ multiplex PCR. The sample holds about 150,000 clones, roughly 93% seen once. Sequenced material: blood. These receptors originate from a man in his late teens or twenties in good health.

The sample holds one count of this clone. The chain joins TRBV19 to TRBJ2-6; D not resolved. The V gene lost 6 bases and the J gene lost 0 bases, with 6 bases spanning the gap. The CDR3 has 14 residues. CDR1 and CDR2 (germline): LNHDA, SQIVND (reference sequence). CDR3 bases: TGTGCCAGTAGCGTAAGCTCTGGGGCCAACGTCCTGACTTTC. Its translation is CASSVSSGANVLTF.

The chain combines TRBV7-8 with TRBJ1-5; 9 nucleotides line up with TRBD1. The V and J ends lost 5 bases and 0 bases, in that order; junction bases with no gene match: 11. This CDR3 has 18 amino acids. In germline, CDR1 is SGHVS, CDR2 FQNEAQ. The CDR3 reads CASSTRTGVSNSNQPQHF. The CDR3 DNA reads TGTGCCAGCAGCACCCGGACAGGGGTATCCAATAGCAATCAGCCCCAGCATTTT.

This clone was seen a single time. The rearrangement joins TRBV5-1 to TRBJ1-1, with D unresolved. Trimming shortened V by 4 bases and J by 4 bases, and 14 bases separated the two germline ends. The CDR3 is 14 amino acids. Germline loops: CDR1 SGHRS, CDR2 YFSETQ. For the CDR3, the DNA is TGCGCCAGCAGCGGCGACCCCCTCGGCACTGAAGCTTTCTTT. The encoded protein is CASSGDPLGTEAFF.

This chain connects TRBV11-3 to TRBJ2-2, with unresolved D. The CDR3 is 15 residues long. The V end was cut by 2 bases, the J end by 5 bases, with 12 bases between. CDR1 and CDR2 from the germline V gene are SGHNT and YENEEA. The CDR3 nucleotides read TGTGCCAGCAGCTTAAATGCAGTTATAACCGGGGAGCTGTTTTTT. Its translation: CASSLNAVITGELFF.

The chain employs TRBV5-1 and TRBJ2-7, with D possibly TRBD2 on 5 matching bases. The CDR3 loop spans 14 amino acids. Per germline, CDR1 SGHRS and CDR2 YFSETQ. Trimming took off 4 bases at V and 6 bases at J, with 17 bases between the two ends. The CDR3 spells CASSNKASGSEQYF. Here the CDR3 DNA reads TGCGCCAGCAGCAATAAAGCCTCTGGGAGCGAGCAGTACTTC.

The rearrangement joins TRBV30 to TRBJ1-3; perhaps TRBD1 as D (6 bases). The germline gives CDR1 GTSNPN, CDR2 SVGIG (reference sequence). The CDR3 is 14 residues long. The V and J ends lost 4 bases and 4 bases respectively, with 14 bases between them. CDR3 residues: CAWNFRGYGNTIYF. The DNA for the CDR3 is TGTGCCTGGAACTTCAGGGGATACGGAAACACCATATATTTT.

The chain uses TRBV4-3 and TRBJ2-2, with D hard to call. With 5 bases removed from V and 2 bases from J, the gap between germline ends came to 18 bases. The CDR3 runs 17 residues. Germline V gene data show CDR1 as LGHNA and CDR2 as YSLEER. The CDR3 coding sequence is TGCGCCAGCAGCTATACCTTTCAGCATACCAACACCGGGGAGCTGTTTTTT. Its translation: CASSYTFQHTNTGELFF.

The gene calls are TRBV28 and TRBJ1-5, with a weak D call TRBD1 (6 bases). The CDR3 extends over 19 amino acids. Per germline, CDR1 MDHEN and CDR2 SYDVKM. Trimming left V 3 bases short and J 3 bases short, with 24 bases between. The CDR3 sequence: CASSFILQAPNRVNQPQHF. CDR3 nucleotide sequence: TGTGCCAGCAGTTTTATTCTTCAGGCTCCAAACAGGGTCAATCAGCCCCAGCATTTT.

This clone appeared a single time. The J gene is TRBJ2-3, the V gene TRBV29-1; 10 positions agree with TRBD2. CDR1 is SQVTM, CDR2 ANQGSEA, per germline. The CDR3 extends over 17 amino acids. Trimming cost V 1 base and J 3 bases; bases outside gene matches: 10. The DNA for the CDR3 is TGCAGCGTTGAAGGGCTAGCGGGAGAGGGGGTTACAGATACGCAGTATTTT. This sequence encodes CSVEGLAGEGVTDTQYF.

The genes are TRBV29-1 and TRBJ1-2, with a weak D call TRBD1 (5 bases). The germline V and J ends were trimmed by 5 bases and 1 base, with 14 bases remaining between them. This CDR3 region has 14 residues. Germline V gene data show CDR1 as SQVTM and CDR2 as ANQGSEA. The CDR3 sequence: CSVPPAGGNYGYTF. The DNA of the CDR3 is TGCAGCGTTCCCCCCGCCGGGGGTAACTATGGCTACACCTTC.

Concerning this clone itself: Relative to the germline gene, one junction end is altered; a read error may explain this. CDR3 nucleotide sequence: TGCAGCGTGGAAGGACTAGCCACCTACAATGAGCAGTTCTTC. As protein: CSVEGLATYNEQFF. This chain links TRBV29-1 with TRBJ2-1; 8 bases match TRBD2. This CDR3 has 14 amino acids. CDR1 and CDR2 (germline): SQVTM, ANQGSEA.

The V and J genes are TRBV5-1 and TRBJ2-7, with TRBD1 as a possible D gene (6 bases). Trimming stripped 0 bases from V and 6 bases from J, with 13 bases between. CDR3 size: 14 residues. CDR1 and CDR2 (germline): SGHRS, YFSETQ. CDR3 coding DNA: TGCGCCAGCAGCTTGGAGACAGGTGCCCGCGAGCAGTACTTC. Amino acids: CASSLETGAREQYF.

The J gene is TRBJ2-2, the V gene TRBV19; D tentatively fits TRBD1 or TRBD2 (6 bases each). Per germline, CDR1 LNHDA and CDR2 SQIVND (reference sequence). This CDR3 comprises 12 residues. Trimming removed 10 bases at V and 7 bases at J, with 13 bases between. CDR3: CATHGGGGELFF. In DNA form, the CDR3 reads TGTGCCACCCACGGAGGGGGCGGGGAGCTGTTTTTT.

The chain joins TRBV28 to TRBJ2-3; D possibly corresponds to TRBD2 (6 bases). CDR1 and CDR2 from the germline V gene are MDHEN and SYDVKM. The CDR3 has 13 residues. Trimming shortened V by 5 bases and J by 9 bases, and 15 bases separated the two germline ends. CDR3 in DNA: TGTGCCAGCAGTATAGCGGAGGGGCAGACGCAGTATTTT. Encoded protein: CASSIAEGQTQYF.

The chain recombines TRBV27 with TRBJ2-7, with D possibly being TRBD2 (5 bases). The length of the CDR3 is 12 residues. The V and J ends lost 7 bases and 3 bases respectively, with 10 bases between them. Germline CDR1 is MNHEY and CDR2 is SMNVEV (reference sequence). Here the CDR3 DNA reads TGTGCCAGCATTCAGCGGTACTACGAGCAGTACTTC. Protein: CASIQRYYEQYF.

The chain links TRBV19 to TRBJ1-5; a possible D gene is TRBD1 (6 bases). This CDR3 contains 14 residues. Germline V gene sequence: CDR1 LNHDA, CDR2 SQIVND (reference sequence). The V gene lost 6 bases and the J gene lost 6 bases, with 15 bases spanning the gap. CDR3 in DNA: TGTGCCAGTAGCGGAACAGGGACGGGTCAGCCCCAGCATTTT. Translated: CASSGTGTGQPQHF.

This chain connects TRBV3-1 (or the pseudogene TRBV3-2) to TRBJ2-5, with 13 bases aligning to TRBD2. CDR1 LGHDT and CDR2 YNNKEL come from the germline V gene (reference sequence). J lost 7 bases, V lost 4 bases, and 12 bases had no gene match. This CDR3 comprises 17 residues. The DNA for the CDR3 is TGTGCCAGCAGCCCTCAACTAGCGGGGGGGGATCCCGGGACCCAGTACTTC. This codes for CASSPQLAGGDPGTQYF.

The chain employs TRBV14 and TRBJ1-2, with D unresolved. Germline assignment: CDR1 SGHDN and CDR2 FVKESK. This CDR3 comprises 14 residues. Trimming shortened V by 1 base and J by 3 bases, and 9 bases separated the two germline ends. Here the CDR3 DNA reads TGTGCCAGCAGCCAAGGAGGATTCTACTATGGCTACACCTTC. Encoded protein: CASSQGGFYYGYTF.

The CDR3 region has the DNA TGTGCCAGCAGCCAAGTGGACAGGGCTAACTATGGCTACACCTTC. As protein: CASSQVDRANYGYTF. The chain uses TRBV3-1 (or the pseudogene TRBV3-2) and TRBJ1-2; 8 bases line up with TRBD1. There are 15 residues in the CDR3. Germline-derived CDR1 and CDR2 are LGHDT and YNNKEL (reference sequence). The junction had 1 base not matched to a gene; V was cut back by 1 base and J by 0 bases.

The table lists this clone with a count of one. This chain connects TRBV6-2 or TRBV6-3 to TRBJ2-7; 7 nucleotides match TRBD1. Germline lookup yields CDR1 MNHEY and CDR2 SVGEGT. The CDR3 is 12 amino acids. V dropped 7 bases and J dropped 3; count of bases not matched to a gene: 3. The CDR3 here is CASNPGGYEQYF. The DNA of the CDR3 is TGTGCCAGCAACCCAGGGGGCTACGAGCAGTACTTC.

The rearrangement links TRBV7-9 to TRBJ1-2; D possibly corresponds to TRBD1 (5 bases). This CDR3 is 13 amino acids long. V dropped 3 bases and J dropped 6 bases, with 11 bases sitting between them. Germline V gene lookup returns CDR1 SEHNR and CDR2 FQNEAQ (reference sequence). CDR3 protein: CASSFQGRNGYTF. The CDR3 DNA reads TGTGCCAGCAGCTTTCAGGGCAGGAATGGCTACACCTTC.

This clone showed up just a few times. The chain couples TRBV11-2 to TRBJ1-5; D is ambiguous. Trimming left V 0 bases short and J 6 bases short, with 6 bases between. The CDR3 contains 13 residues. The V gene's germline CDR1 is SGHAT and CDR2 FQNNGV. This CDR3 reads CASSLDQAQPQHF. The DNA of the CDR3 is TGTGCCAGCAGCTTAGATCAGGCTCAGCCCCAGCATTTT.

The rearrangement links TRBV30 to TRBJ1-5; TRBD1 agrees at 8 bases. The V gene end was trimmed by 1 base and the J gene end by 7 bases; junction bases not matched to a gene: 9. CDR1 GTSNPN and CDR2 SVGIG come from the germline V gene (reference sequence). There are 15 residues in the CDR3. For the CDR3, the DNA is TGTGCCTGGAGTGAATGGACAGGGTTGGGACAGCCCCAGCATTTT. Translated: CAWSEWTGLGQPQHF. The full variable domain, its missing parts supplied by reference TRBV30 and TRBJ1-5, is SQTIHQWPATLVQPVGSPLSLECTVEGTSNPNLYWYRQAAGRGLQLLFYSVGIGQISSEVPQNLSASRPQDRQFILSSKKLLLSDSGFYLCAWSEWTGLGQPQHFGDGTRLSIL.